The sequence of this TCR beta chain was determined in a study of shared clonotypes between healthy human individuals. Produced via immunoSEQ multiplex PCR; TCRdb's table is partial and in-frame only. The sample consists of about half a million clones, around 74% of them appearing once. Trimming took 0 bases from V and 8 from J, leaving 14 bases between them. CDR1 and CDR2 (germline): SGHRS, YFSETQ. The CDR3 is 14 residues long. The sample was PBMCs. The receptor was isolated from a woman aged 40-49 years in good health. Some clones in this sample may be carry-over from other donors' samples. The chain couples TRBV5-1 to TRBJ1-1; D is perhaps TRBD1 (5 bases). CDR3 amino acids: CASSLVSAGQEAFF. The CDR3 DNA follows: TGCGCCAGCAGCTTGGTTTCGGCAGGGCAAGAAGCTTTCTTT.